This TCR beta chain was sequenced for a study of shared clonotypes between healthy human individuals. Trimming took off 2 bases at V and 4 bases at J, with 5 bases between the two ends. CDR1 is SEHNR and CDR2 is FQNEAQ in the germline V gene (reference sequence). This CDR3 has 12 amino acids. Some clones are missing from TCRdb's copy, which holds only in-frame ones; the method was immunoSEQ multiplex PCR. The top ten hold 0.057% of the sample, which has some 580,000 clones, more than 95% seen once. This clone was counted once. At the DNA level, this CDR3 is encoded by other sequences in the same sample as well.

This receptor was obtained from a woman aged 30 to 39 in good health. Sequences were obtained from naive CD4+ T cells sorted from blood. Regarding subset: CD45RA+ positively selected. V usage is TRBV7-9 and J usage is TRBJ2-5; D remains unclear. For the CDR3, the DNA is TGTGCCAGCAGCTTATTGGGAGAGACCCAGTACTTC. This translates into CASSLLGETQYF. The full variable domain, rest sourced from reference TRBV7-9 and TRBJ2-5, is DTGVSQNPRHKITKRGQNVTFRCDPISEHNRLYWYRQTLGQGPEFLTYFQNEAQLEKSRLLSDRFSAERPKGSFSTLEIQRTEQGDSAMYLCASSLLGETQYFGPGTRLLVL.